The 18 T cell receptor beta chains below all came from one sample that was sequenced in a study of blood T cells in healthy people across ages. A second PCR of about 7 to 12 cycles used a sample-barcoded 5' primer and a J-beta primer mix. TCRdb re-called the 5' RACE reads through MiXCR, storing one row per CDR3 protein. The data hold almost 1 million distinct CDR3 sequences, with around 54% observed a single time. Input material: blood. The receptor set was obtained from a woman aged 55 to 70 in good health.

A few counts support this clonotype. The chain has TRBV7-2 and TRBJ2-3, with D possibly matching TRBD2 (6 bases). V gave up 0 bases and J gave up 2 bases, with 18 bases separating them. This CDR3 has 18 amino acids. CDR1 is SGHTA, CDR2 FQGNSA, per germline. The CDR3 is CASSLAGPLAGTTDTQYF. The CDR3 region has the DNA TGTGCCAGCAGCTTAGCGGGCCCCCTGGCGGGAACCACAGATACGCAGTATTTT.

The J gene is TRBJ2-4, the V gene TRBV4-1; 11 positions match TRBD2. Gene TRBJ2-7 matches the end of the DNA better, so the J call may be wrong. Germline lookup yields CDR1 MGHRA and CDR2 YSYEKL. This CDR3 region has 15 residues. CDR3 coding DNA: TGCGCCAGCAGCCAAGATACTAGCGGGAGTGGCGAGCAGTACTTC. It yields the protein CASSQDTSGSGEQYF.

There are a few counts of this clonotype. The V and J genes are TRBV3-1 and TRBJ2-7; no firm D call. The germline CDR1 and CDR2 sequences are LGHDT and YNNKEL (reference sequence). This CDR3 comprises 16 residues. Trimming took off 0 bases at V and 2 bases at J, with 14 bases between the two ends. The CDR3 DNA reads TGTGCCAGCAGCCAAGAAGTTTGGAACGGGCCCTACGAGCAGTACTTC. This encodes CASSQEVWNGPYEQYF.

In its sample, this clonotype was seen a few times. V and J are TRBV20-1 and TRBJ1-2; D uncertain. The CDR3 length is 13 residues. Germline CDR1 DFQATT, CDR2 SNEGSKA (reference sequence). Trimming removed 6 bases from V and 8 bases from J, with 19 bases in between. The CDR3 here is CSAPRQQIQGYTF. The CDR3 DNA follows: TGCAGTGCCCCCCGCCAACAGATTCAGGGCTACACCTTC.

The chain has TRBV29-1 and TRBJ2-1, with 7 bases matching TRBD2. The DNA end favors TRBJ2-7, so the J call may be wrong. This CDR3 region has 15 residues. Germline V lookup: CDR1 SQVTM, CDR2 ANQGSEA. The CDR3 loop is CSAYLAVGSYNEQYF. DNA for the CDR3: TGCAGCGCCTATCTAGCGGTCGGCTCCTACAATGAGCAGTACTTC.

The chain couples TRBV5-1 to TRBJ2-3, with TRBD2 matching over 10 bases. This CDR3 spans 16 amino acids. V was clipped by 3 bases and J by 1 base; unmatched bases: 5. Germline values: CDR1 SGHRS, CDR2 YFSETQ. Here the CDR3 reads CASSSSGRARTDTQYF. CDR3 sequence (DNA): TGCGCCAGCAGCTCAAGCGGGAGGGCCCGCACAGATACGCAGTATTTT. Full variable domain (remainder filled in from reference TRBV5-1 and TRBJ2-3): KAGVTQTPRYLIKTRGQQVTLSCSPISGHRSVSWYQQTPGQGLQFLFEYFSETQRNKGNFPGRFSGRQFSNSRSEMNVSTLELGDSALYLCASSSSGRARTDTQYFGPGTRLTVL.

The V and J genes are TRBV5-1 and TRBJ2-2; D ambiguous. The CDR3 contains 12 residues. CDR1 SGHRS and CDR2 YFSETQ come from the germline V gene. V lost 5 bases, J lost 7 bases, and 9 bases lay in between. The CDR3 protein is CASRLDHGELFF. The CDR3 DNA is TGCGCCAGCAGATTAGACCACGGGGAGCTGTTTTTT.

This chain links TRBV6-5 with TRBJ2-1; TRBD2 is a possible D gene (5 bases). This CDR3 spans 15 amino acids. Trimming took off 2 bases at V and 9 bases at J, with 17 bases between the two ends. The germline V gene has CDR1 MNHEY and CDR2 SVGAGI. The CDR3 here is CASSYMGEVVGEQFF. The CDR3 DNA is TGTGCCAGCAGTTACATGGGAGAGGTGGTGGGTGAGCAGTTCTTC.

This clonotype was detected a few times. This sequence joins TRBV7-9 and TRBJ1-2, with 7 bases that match TRBD1. The ends lost 5 bases at V and 0 bases at J; junction bases unmatched: 9. The CDR3 spans 16 residues. CDR1 and CDR2 (germline): SEHNR, FQNEAQ (reference sequence). The CDR3 bases are TGTGCCAGCAGCCCCTCGACAGGGTGGGCTAACTATGGCTACACCTTC. Residues: CASSPSTGWANYGYTF.

This clonotype turned up a few times. The J gene is TRBJ2-3, the V gene TRBV2; 11 bases fit TRBD1. The V segment lost 7 bases and the J segment 3 bases; nucleotides outside the gene matches: 6. The CDR3 length is 15 residues. The V gene's germline CDR1 is SNHLY and CDR2 FYNNEI. CDR3 bases: TGTGCCAGCACCTCTGGGACAGGGGGAACAGATACGCAGTATTTT. Its translation is CASTSGTGGTDTQYF.

The chain uses TRBV7-2 and TRBJ2-5; maybe TRBD1 (5 bases). Germline V gene sequence: CDR1 SGHTA, CDR2 FQGNSA. V was shortened by 5 bases and J by 5 bases, with 18 bases between the two germline ends. The CDR3 covers 15 residues. The CDR3 loop is CASSPGQSLGETQYF. The CDR3 bases are TGTGCCAGCAGCCCCGGACAATCGCTTGGCGAGACCCAGTACTTC. Full variable domain (remainder filled in from reference TRBV7-2 and TRBJ2-5): GAGVSQSPSNKVTEKGKDVELRCDPISGHTALYWYRQSLGQGLEFLIYFQGNSAPDKSGLPSDRFSAERTGGSVSTLTIQRTQQEDSAVYLCASSPGQSLGETQYFGPGTRLLVL.

The gene calls are TRBV7-2 and TRBJ2-1; 11 nucleotides align to TRBD2. V was clipped by 0 bases and J by 5 bases; unmatched bases: 12. The length of the CDR3 is 19 residues. From germline, CDR1 is SGHTA and CDR2 FQGNSA. Here the CDR3 DNA reads TGTGCCAGCAGCTTAGCTCCTTATCGACTAGCGGGACTAAACAATGAGCAGTTCTTC. Translation: CASSLAPYRLAGLNNEQFF.

This clonotype showed up just a few times. The rearrangement joins TRBV4-3 to TRBJ1-2, with 8 bases fitting TRBD1. The CDR3 sequence is 16 residues long. V trimming: 1 base; J trimming: 2 bases; junction bases outside the gene matches: 6. Germline V gene sequence: CDR1 LGHNA, CDR2 YSLEER. The CDR3 bases are TGCGCCAGCAGCCAAGTCGGGGACAGGTCCAACTATGGCTACACCTTC. This sequence encodes CASSQVGDRSNYGYTF.

The chain joins TRBV6-6 to TRBJ2-7; no firm D call. V was shortened by 8 bases and J by 0 bases, with 20 bases between the two germline ends. The CDR3 is made up of 16 amino acids. Germline assignment: CDR1 MNHNY and CDR2 SVGAGI (reference sequence). CDR3 residues: CASGSPDRMSSYEQYF. The CDR3 DNA reads TGTGCCAGCGGTTCACCGGACCGGATGAGCTCCTACGAGCAGTACTTC.

This clonotype was seen once. The chain recombines TRBV5-1 with TRBJ2-1; 13 bases fit TRBD2. The CDR3 consists of 16 residues. CDR1 is SGHRS, CDR2 YFSETQ, per germline. V lost 0 bases to trimming and J lost 8 bases; unmatched junction nucleotides: 5. CDR3 sequence (DNA): TGCGCCAGCAGCTTGGAAGGGACTAGCGGGGTTGATGAGCAGTTCTTC. Residues: CASSLEGTSGVDEQFF.

In this sample, this clonotype turned up many times. J is TRBJ1-2 and V is TRBV2; D possibly corresponds to TRBD1 (6 bases). V was cut by 4 bases and J by 7 bases, with 25 bases left in between. CDR3 length: 17 residues. Looked up from germline, CDR1 is SNHLY and CDR2 is FYNNEI. CDR3: CASSVINRDLSLGGYTF. CDR3 nucleotides: TGTGCCAGCAGTGTGATAAACAGGGATTTAAGTTTGGGTGGCTACACCTTC.

This clonotype was detected ten times or more. The chain joins TRBV10-1 to TRBJ1-2, with 9 positions matching TRBD1. V was pared by 9 bases and J by 1 base, with 3 bases of the junction left unmatched. Germline V lookup: CDR1 WNHNN, CDR2 SYGVQD (reference sequence). The length of the CDR3 is 13 residues. The CDR3 region is CARRDRDNYGYTF. In DNA, the CDR3 is TGCGCCAGGAGGGACAGGGATAACTATGGCTACACCTTC.

The chain carries TRBV6-5 and TRBJ2-2; TRBD1 is a possible D gene (7 bases). Germline V gives CDR1 MNHEY, CDR2 SVGAGI. The CDR3 is 14 amino acids. Trimming shortened V by 8 bases and J by 5 bases, and 15 bases separated the two germline ends. The CDR3 bases are TGTGCCAGCTGCGAACAGGGGAGGACCGGGGAGCTGTTTTTT. It yields the protein CASCEQGRTGELFF.